This TCR beta chain was recovered during a study of CD8 T cells in acute hepatitis C reinfection. Study details: Sequences come from NS3-1073-specific CD8+ T cells, during acute infection and after clearance.

About this clone itself: Its antigen is undetermined.

Time point described: naive CD8 control sorted from an acute-time-point sample. Overall study results and limits: NS3-1073 specific cells were too rare to sort at chronic follow-up. Few CDR3s matched those for other epitopes. TRBV04 and TRBV06 were preferentially used in all groups, not explained by naive pool overrepresentation.

Profiling relied on immunoSEQ multiplex PCR, and the TCRdb table lists in-frame clones only, not all of them. This sample has approximately 40,000 clones; 70% to 90% occur once, and the top ten carry 9.5% to 12%. The CDR3 runs to 14 residues. Germline-derived CDR1 and CDR2 are SGHRS and YFSETQ. The junction had 7 bases not matched to a gene; V was cut back by 4 bases and J by 3 bases. Sequences were obtained from naive CD8+ T cells from PBMCs. The V call is TRBV5-1, the J call TRBJ2-7; 7 nucleotides line up with TRBD2. This sequence was found in a woman in her late teens or twenties who spontaneously cleared hepatitis C infection. CDR3 bases: TGCGCCAGCAGCCACGGGGACTACGACTACGAGCAGTACTTC. Translating it yields CASSHGDYDYEQYF.